The sequence of this T cell receptor beta chain was determined in a study of blood T cell repertoires in COVID-19. Study in general: Donors in the United States, Italy and Spain gave samples during acute or convalescent COVID-19. PBMCs, B-cell-depleted T cells, or T cells provided the cDNA or gDNA that made up the material.

Only in-frame clones appear in the TCRdb table, and some are missing; sequencing was by immunoSEQ multiplex PCR. This sample yields under 150,000 clones, of which about nine tenths are seen a single time; less than 2% belongs to the top ten. This CDR3 region has 15 residues. V dropped 4 bases and J dropped 5 bases, with 17 bases sitting between them. The germline V gene has CDR1 MNHEY and CDR2 SVGAGI. Sample: peripheral blood. This clonotype originated in a human donor with active COVID-19. The donor label of this sample is uncertain. This chain joins TRBV6-5 and TRBJ2-5; TRBD2 is a possible D gene (7 bases). CDR3 nucleotide sequence: TGTGCCAGCAGTTCGAAGGGGGGGCCCGGGGAGACCCAGTACTTC. Translation gives CASSSKGGPGETQYF.